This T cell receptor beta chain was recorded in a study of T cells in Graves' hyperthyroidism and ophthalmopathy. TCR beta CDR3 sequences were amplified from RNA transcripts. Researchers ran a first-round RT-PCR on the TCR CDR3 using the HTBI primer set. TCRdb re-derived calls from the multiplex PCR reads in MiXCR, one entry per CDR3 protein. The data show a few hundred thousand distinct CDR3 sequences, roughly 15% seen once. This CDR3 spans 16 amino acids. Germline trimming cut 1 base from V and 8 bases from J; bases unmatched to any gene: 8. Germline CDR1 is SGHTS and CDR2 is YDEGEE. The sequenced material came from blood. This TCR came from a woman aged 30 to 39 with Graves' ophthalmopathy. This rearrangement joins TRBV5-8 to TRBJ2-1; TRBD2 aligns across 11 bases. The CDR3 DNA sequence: TGTGCCAGCAGCTTGTTCGCTAGCGGGGGGAGGGATGAGCAGTTCTTC. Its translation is CASSLFASGGRDEQFF.